A single sample gave rise to the 17 T cell receptor beta chains below, sequenced in a study of identifying expanded T cells in peripheral blood. Libraries were prepared by immunoSEQ multiplex PCR; TCRdb keeps only in-frame clonotypes and omits some of them. The table lists approximately 120,000 clones, about 85% of them singletons, with more than 6.5% in the top ten. Sequencing was performed on blood. The source is a person aged 18 to 70 in good health.

This chain connects TRBV13 to TRBJ1-2, with a possible D match to TRBD1 (5 bases). The germline V gene encodes CDR1 PRHDT and CDR2 FYEKMQ (reference sequence). V lost 6 bases and J 0 bases, leaving 11 bases between the germline ends. The CDR3 extends over 14 amino acids. DNA for the CDR3: TGTGCCAGCAGTTTGACAGTAGCTAACTATGGCTACACCTTC. Its protein product is CASSLTVANYGYTF.

Details on this clone: The same CDR3 also results from other DNA sequences found in this sample. This sequence joins TRBV7-2 and TRBJ2-7; tentatively, D is TRBD2 (6 bases). From germline, CDR1 is SGHTA and CDR2 FQGNSA. Trimming shortened V by 2 bases and J by 4 bases, and 6 bases separated the two germline ends. This CDR3 is built from 12 residues. The CDR3 protein is CASSLRGYEQYF. In DNA, the CDR3 is TGTGCCAGCAGCTTACGGGGGTACGAGCAGTACTTC.

The V gene is TRBV7-9, the J gene TRBJ2-5, with TRBD2 matching over 11 bases. This CDR3 has 18 amino acids. From germline, CDR1 is SEHNR and CDR2 FQNEAQ (reference sequence). Trimming took 4 bases from V and 4 from J; bases not matched to a gene: 14. The CDR3 is CASSWSRLAGGWGETQYF. CDR3 nucleotide sequence: TGTGCCAGCAGCTGGAGTCGGCTAGCGGGGGGATGGGGAGAGACCCAGTACTTC.

The chain employs TRBV28 and TRBJ2-1, with a weak D call TRBD1 (6 bases). V was pared by 6 bases and J by 7 bases, with 13 bases between. Germline lookup yields CDR1 MDHEN and CDR2 SYDVKM. The CDR3 is made up of 13 amino acids. CDR3 DNA sequence: TGTGCCAGCAGCCCGACAGGCGGGAATGAGCAGTTCTTC. This codes for CASSPTGGNEQFF. The whole variable domain, filled in from reference TRBV28 and TRBJ2-1, reads DVKVTQSSRYLVKRTGEKVFLECVQDMDHENMFWYRQDPGLGLRLIYFSYDVKMKEKGDIPEGYSVSREKKERFSLILESASTNQTSMYLCASSPTGGNEQFFGPGTRLTVL.

J is TRBJ2-7 and V is TRBV4-1, with TRBD1 matching over 11 bases. Germline CDR1 and CDR2: MGHRA and YSYEKL. The J segment lost 4 bases and the V segment lost 2 bases, leaving 7 bases of the junction unmatched. The CDR3 is made up of 16 amino acids. CDR3 bases: TGCGCCAGCAGCCAAACCGGCGGACAGGGGGCTTACGAGCAGTACTTC. Translating gives CASSQTGGQGAYEQYF.

In DNA form, the CDR3 reads TGTGCCAGCAGCTTAGACAGAGGGTACCAAGAGACCCAGTACTTC. It translates to CASSLDRGYQETQYF. The rearrangement joins TRBV11-2 to TRBJ2-5; TRBD2 is a possible D gene (5 bases). CDR3 length: 15 amino acids. Trimming shortened V by 0 bases and J by 0 bases, and 8 bases separated the two germline ends. Germline V gives CDR1 SGHAT, CDR2 FQNNGV. Combining the CDR3 with reference TRBV11-2 and TRBJ2-5 gives the whole variable domain EAGVAQSPRYKIIEKRQSVAFWCNPISGHATLYWYQQILGQGPKLLIQFQNNGVVDDSQLPKDRFSAERLKGVDSTLKIQPAKLEDSAVYLCASSLDRGYQETQYFGPGTRLLVL.

J is TRBJ2-5 and V is TRBV11-3, with D perhaps matching TRBD1 (5 bases). The CDR3 sequence is 15 residues long. V was shortened by 0 bases and J by 1 base, with 9 bases between the two germline ends. Per germline, CDR1 SGHNT and CDR2 YENEEA. CDR3 sequence reads: CASSLDQGPQETQYF. The CDR3 DNA reads TGTGCCAGCAGCTTAGATCAGGGTCCCCAAGAGACCCAGTACTTC.

This rearrangement joins TRBV18 to TRBJ2-5, with 8 bases identical to TRBD2. There are 13 residues in the CDR3. Losses at the gene ends were 6 bases for V and 5 bases for J; bases not matched to a gene: 5. Germline values: CDR1 KGHSH, CDR2 LQKENI. The CDR3 sequence is CASSRLARETQYF. The CDR3 nucleotides read TGTGCCAGCTCTCGACTAGCGCGGGAGACCCAGTACTTC.

CDR3: CASSRSVNTGELFF. For the CDR3, the DNA is TGCGCCAGCAGCAGATCGGTGAACACCGGGGAGCTGTTTTTT. The chain joins TRBV10-1 to TRBJ2-2; D gene unclear. Looked up from germline, CDR1 is WNHNN and CDR2 is SYGVQD (reference sequence). The V end was cut by 6 bases, the J end by 1 base, with 9 bases between. This CDR3 comprises 14 residues.

V and J are TRBV5-5 and TRBJ2-1, with TRBD2 identical over 9 bases. The germline V gene has CDR1 SGHKS and CDR2 YYEKEE (reference sequence). The CDR3 is 15 residues long. After removal of 1 base from V and 5 bases from J, the junction contained 4 bases not matched to a gene. CDR3: CASSLLAGGDNEQFF. The CDR3 nucleotides are TGTGCCAGCAGCTTGTTGGCGGGAGGGGACAATGAGCAGTTCTTC.

This clone was observed a single time. J is TRBJ2-3 and V is TRBV5-1; 8 bases match TRBD1. Germline V gene sequence: CDR1 SGHRS, CDR2 YFSETQ. The CDR3 has 17 amino acids. The ends lost 9 bases at V and 2 bases at J; junction bases unmatched: 17. The CDR3 DNA sequence: TGCGCCACCACGACAGGGGACAGAACCTTTCACACAGATACGCAGTATTTT. This translates into CATTTGDRTFHTDTQYF.

The CDR3 sequence is CASSVVGGSYEQYF. In DNA form, the CDR3 reads TGTGCCAGCAGCGTAGTTGGGGGCTCCTACGAGCAGTACTTC. The J gene is TRBJ2-7, the V gene TRBV9; D could derive from TRBD1 or TRBD2 (5 bases each). The germline CDR1 and CDR2 sequences are SGDLS and YYNGEE. V was shortened by 0 bases and J by 0 bases, with 7 bases between the two germline ends. CDR3 length: 14 amino acids.

This clone has a count of ten or more. This rearrangement joins TRBV7-9 to TRBJ1-5; a possible D gene is TRBD1 (5 bases). Trimming removed 5 bases at V and 5 bases at J, with 7 bases between. This CDR3 contains 12 residues. The V gene's germline CDR1 is SEHNR and CDR2 FQNEAQ (reference sequence). The CDR3: CASSLGDQPQHF. In nucleotides, the CDR3 is TGTGCCAGCAGCCTGGGGGATCAGCCCCAGCATTTT. The variable domain in full, with the rest retrieved from reference TRBV7-9 and TRBJ1-5, is DTGVSQNPRHKITKRGQNVTFRCDPISEHNRLYWYRQTLGQGPEFLTYFQNEAQLEKSRLLSDRFSAERPKGSFSTLEIQRTEQGDSAMYLCASSLGDQPQHFGDGTRLSIL.

In its sample, this clone was seen a few times. The chain combines TRBV14 with TRBJ1-6, with TRBD1 identical over 7 bases. There are 15 residues in the CDR3. The germline gives CDR1 SGHDN, CDR2 FVKESK. The V and J ends lost 5 bases and 9 bases, in that order; junction bases with no gene match: 10. In DNA form, the CDR3 reads TGTGCCAGCAGCTGGAAGGGCAGGGGGAGTTCACCCCTCCACTTT. It encodes CASSWKGRGSSPLHF.

This rearrangement joins TRBV9 to TRBJ2-5; the D gene is possibly TRBD1 (6 bases). The CDR3 is made up of 14 amino acids. Germline V CDR1 and CDR2: SGDLS, YYNGEE. Trimming shortened V by 7 bases and J by 0 bases, and 13 bases separated the two germline ends. The CDR3 here is CASGRDIYQETQYF. The CDR3 nucleotides are TGTGCCAGCGGTCGGGACATATACCAAGAGACCCAGTACTTC.

This clone was seen just once. The chain combines TRBV20-1 with TRBJ2-7, with TRBD2 matching over 8 bases. The length of the CDR3 is 10 residues. Germline-derived CDR1 and CDR2 are DFQATT and SNEGSKA (reference sequence). In nucleotides, the CDR3 is TGCAGCGCGGGGGGATACGAGCAGTACTTC. This gives the protein CSAGGYEQYF.

The rearrangement uses TRBV5-4 and TRBJ2-1; TRBD2 matches 8 bases. Germline V gene data show CDR1 as SGHNT and CDR2 as YYREEE (reference sequence). The CDR3 has 15 amino acids. Trimming took 4 bases from V and 5 from J; bases not matched to a gene: 8. DNA for the CDR3: TGTGCCAGCAGCGAGAGCGGGAGAATGCACAATGAGCAGTTCTTC. Encoded protein: CASSESGRMHNEQFF.